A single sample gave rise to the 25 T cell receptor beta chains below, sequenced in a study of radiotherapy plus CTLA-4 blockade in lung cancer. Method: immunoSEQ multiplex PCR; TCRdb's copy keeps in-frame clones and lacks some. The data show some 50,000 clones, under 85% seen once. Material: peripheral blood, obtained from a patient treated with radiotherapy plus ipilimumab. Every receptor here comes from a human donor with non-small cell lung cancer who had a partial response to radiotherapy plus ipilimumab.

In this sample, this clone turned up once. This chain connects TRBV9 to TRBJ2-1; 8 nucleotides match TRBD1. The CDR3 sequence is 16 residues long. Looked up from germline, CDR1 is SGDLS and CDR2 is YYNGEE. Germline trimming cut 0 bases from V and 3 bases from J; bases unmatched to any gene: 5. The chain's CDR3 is CASSVDRGVSYNEQFF. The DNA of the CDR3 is TGTGCCAGCAGCGTAGACAGGGGGGTCAGCTACAATGAGCAGTTCTTC. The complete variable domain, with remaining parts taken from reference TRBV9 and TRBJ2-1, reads DSGVTQTPKHLITATGQRVTLRCSPRSGDLSVYWYQQSLDQGLQFLIQYYNGEERAKGNILERFSAQQFPDLHSELNLSSLELGDSALYFCASSVDRGVSYNEQFFGPGTRLTVL.

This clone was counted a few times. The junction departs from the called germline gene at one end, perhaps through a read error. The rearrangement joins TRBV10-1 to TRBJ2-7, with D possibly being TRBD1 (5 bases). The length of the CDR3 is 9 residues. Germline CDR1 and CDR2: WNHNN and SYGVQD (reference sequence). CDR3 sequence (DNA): TGCGCCACTAGGGGCGGTCGGTGCTTC. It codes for CATRGGRCF.

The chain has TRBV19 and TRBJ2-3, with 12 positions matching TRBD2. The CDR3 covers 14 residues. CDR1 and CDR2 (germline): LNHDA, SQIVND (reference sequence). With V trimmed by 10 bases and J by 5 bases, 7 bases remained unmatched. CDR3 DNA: TGTGCCACCTCTAGCGGGGGGGCTGGAGATACGCAGTATTTT. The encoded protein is CATSSGGAGDTQYF.

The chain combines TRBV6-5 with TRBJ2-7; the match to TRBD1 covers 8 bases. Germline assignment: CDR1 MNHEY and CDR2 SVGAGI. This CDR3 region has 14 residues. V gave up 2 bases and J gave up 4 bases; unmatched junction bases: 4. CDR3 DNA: TGTGCCAGCAGTTACCTTGGACAGGGTTACGAGCAGTACTTC. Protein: CASSYLGQGYEQYF.

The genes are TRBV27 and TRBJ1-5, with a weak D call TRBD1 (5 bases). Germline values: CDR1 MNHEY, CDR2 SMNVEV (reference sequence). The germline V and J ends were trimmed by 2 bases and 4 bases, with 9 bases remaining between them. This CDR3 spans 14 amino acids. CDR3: CASSLQGTNQPQHF. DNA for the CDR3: TGTGCCAGCAGTTTACAGGGAACAAATCAGCCCCAGCATTTT.

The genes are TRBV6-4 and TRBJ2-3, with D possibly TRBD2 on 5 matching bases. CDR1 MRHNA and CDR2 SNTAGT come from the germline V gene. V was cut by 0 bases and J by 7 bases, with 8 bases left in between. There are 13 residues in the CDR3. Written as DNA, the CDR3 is TGTGCCAGCAGTGACTCTGACGGGAATACGCAGTATTTT. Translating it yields CASSDSDGNTQYF.

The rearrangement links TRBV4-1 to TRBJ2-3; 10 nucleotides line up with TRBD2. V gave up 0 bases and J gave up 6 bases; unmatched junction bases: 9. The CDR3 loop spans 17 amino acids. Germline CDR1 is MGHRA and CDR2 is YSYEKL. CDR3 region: CASSQDHPSGGVDTQYF. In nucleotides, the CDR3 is TGCGCCAGCAGCCAAGATCATCCGAGCGGGGGGGTCGATACGCAGTATTTT.

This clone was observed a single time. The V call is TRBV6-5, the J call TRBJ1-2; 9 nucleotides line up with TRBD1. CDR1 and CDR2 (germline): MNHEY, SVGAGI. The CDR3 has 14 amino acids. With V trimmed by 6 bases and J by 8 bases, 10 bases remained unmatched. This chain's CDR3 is CASRPGTGPGGYTF. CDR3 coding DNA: TGTGCCAGCAGACCCGGGACAGGGCCTGGCGGCTACACCTTC.

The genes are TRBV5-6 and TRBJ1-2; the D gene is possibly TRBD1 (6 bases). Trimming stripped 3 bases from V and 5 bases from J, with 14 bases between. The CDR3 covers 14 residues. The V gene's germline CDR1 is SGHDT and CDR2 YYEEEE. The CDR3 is CASSSGQMTYGYTF. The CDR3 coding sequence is TGTGCCAGCAGCTCCGGACAGATGACTTATGGCTACACCTTC.

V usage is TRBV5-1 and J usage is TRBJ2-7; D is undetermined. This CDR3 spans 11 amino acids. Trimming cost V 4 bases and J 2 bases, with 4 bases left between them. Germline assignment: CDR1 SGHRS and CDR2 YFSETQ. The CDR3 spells CASSRAYEQYF. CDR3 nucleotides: TGCGCCAGCAGCCGTGCCTACGAGCAGTACTTC.

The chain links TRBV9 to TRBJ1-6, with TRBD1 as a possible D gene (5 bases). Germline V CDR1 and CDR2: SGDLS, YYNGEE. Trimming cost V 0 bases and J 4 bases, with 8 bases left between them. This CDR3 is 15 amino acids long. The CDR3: CASSVGGRYNSPLHF. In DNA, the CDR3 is TGTGCCAGCAGCGTAGGGGGCCGGTATAATTCACCCCTCCACTTT. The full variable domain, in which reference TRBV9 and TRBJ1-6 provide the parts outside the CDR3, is DSGVTQTPKHLITATGQRVTLRCSPRSGDLSVYWYQQSLDQGLQFLIQYYNGEERAKGNILERFSAQQFPDLHSELNLSSLELGDSALYFCASSVGGRYNSPLHFGNGTRLTVT.

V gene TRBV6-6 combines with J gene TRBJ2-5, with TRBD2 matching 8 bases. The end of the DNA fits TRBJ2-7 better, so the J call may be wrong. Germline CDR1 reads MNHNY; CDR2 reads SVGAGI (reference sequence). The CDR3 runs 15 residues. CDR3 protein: CASSSTSGYSYEQYF. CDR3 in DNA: TGTGCCAGCAGTTCCACTAGCGGATACTCCTACGAGCAGTACTTC.

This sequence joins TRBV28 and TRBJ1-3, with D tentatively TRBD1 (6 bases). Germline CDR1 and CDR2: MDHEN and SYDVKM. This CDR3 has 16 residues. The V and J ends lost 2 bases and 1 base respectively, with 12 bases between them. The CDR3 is CASSLGGGWSGNTIYF. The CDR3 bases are TGTGCCAGCAGTTTAGGGGGGGGCTGGTCTGGAAACACCATATATTTT.

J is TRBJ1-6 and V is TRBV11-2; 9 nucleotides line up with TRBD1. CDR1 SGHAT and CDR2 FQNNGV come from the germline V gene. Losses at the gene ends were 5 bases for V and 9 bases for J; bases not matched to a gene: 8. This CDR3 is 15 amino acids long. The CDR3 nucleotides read TGTGCCAGCAGCCCAGGGACAGGGCTCGGTTCACCCCTCCACTTT. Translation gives CASSPGTGLGSPLHF.

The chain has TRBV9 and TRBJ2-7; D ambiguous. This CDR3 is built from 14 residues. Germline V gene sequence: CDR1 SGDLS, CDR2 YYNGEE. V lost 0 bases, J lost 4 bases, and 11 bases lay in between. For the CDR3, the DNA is TGTGCCAGCAGCGTAGGGCTAGGCGGTTACGAGCAGTACTTC. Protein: CASSVGLGGYEQYF.

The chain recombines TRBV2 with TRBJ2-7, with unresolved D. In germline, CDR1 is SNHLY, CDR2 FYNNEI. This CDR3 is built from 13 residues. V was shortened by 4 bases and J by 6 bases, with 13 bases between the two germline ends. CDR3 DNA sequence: TGTGCCAGCAGTGGGCTCCCCGAGGCCGAGCAGTACTTC. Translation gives CASSGLPEAEQYF. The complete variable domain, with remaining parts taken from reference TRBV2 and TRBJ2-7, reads EPEVTQTPSHQVTQMGQEVILRCVPISNHLYFYWYRQILGQKVEFLVSFYNNEISEKSEIFDDQFSVERPDGSNFTLKIRSTKLEDSAMYFCASSGLPEAEQYFGPGTRLTVT.

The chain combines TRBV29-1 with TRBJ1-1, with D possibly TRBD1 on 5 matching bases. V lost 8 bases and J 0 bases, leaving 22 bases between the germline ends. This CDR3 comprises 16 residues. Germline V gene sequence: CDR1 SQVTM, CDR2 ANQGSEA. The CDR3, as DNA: TGCAGCTCCCTGGGTTCGGGGGGAAATATGAACACTGAAGCTTTCTTT. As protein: CSSLGSGGNMNTEAFF.

CDR3 in amino acids: CASSSASGGYEQYF. For the CDR3, the DNA is TGCGCCAGCAGCTCCGCCAGCGGGGGTTACGAGCAGTACTTC. V gene TRBV5-1 combines with J gene TRBJ2-7; 8 bases match TRBD2. The V gene end was trimmed by 3 bases and the J gene end by 4 bases; junction bases not matched to a gene: 6. Per the germline V gene, CDR1 is SGHRS and CDR2 is YFSETQ. The CDR3 length is 14 residues.

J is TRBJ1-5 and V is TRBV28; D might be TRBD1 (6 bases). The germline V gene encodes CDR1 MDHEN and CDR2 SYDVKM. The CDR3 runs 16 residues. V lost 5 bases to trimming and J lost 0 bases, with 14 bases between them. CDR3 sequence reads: CASSVPQGVSNQPQHF. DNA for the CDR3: TGTGCCAGCAGTGTCCCACAGGGTGTTAGCAATCAGCCCCAGCATTTT.

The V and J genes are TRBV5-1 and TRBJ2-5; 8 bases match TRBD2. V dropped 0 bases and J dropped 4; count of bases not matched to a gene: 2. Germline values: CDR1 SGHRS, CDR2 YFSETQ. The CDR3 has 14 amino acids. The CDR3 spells CASSLDTSGETQYF. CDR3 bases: TGCGCCAGCAGCTTGGACACTAGCGGAGAGACCCAGTACTTC.

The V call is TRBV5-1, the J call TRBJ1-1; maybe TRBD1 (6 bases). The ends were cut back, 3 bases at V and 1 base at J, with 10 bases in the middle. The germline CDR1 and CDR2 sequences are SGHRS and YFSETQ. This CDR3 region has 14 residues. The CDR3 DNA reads TGCGCCAGCAGCTCGTCGACAGGGAACACTGAAGCTTTCTTT. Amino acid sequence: CASSSSTGNTEAFF. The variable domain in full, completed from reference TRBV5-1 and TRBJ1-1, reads KAGVTQTPRYLIKTRGQQVTLSCSPISGHRSVSWYQQTPGQGLQFLFEYFSETQRNKGNFPGRFSGRQFSNSRSEMNVSTLELGDSALYLCASSSSTGNTEAFFGQGTRLTVV.

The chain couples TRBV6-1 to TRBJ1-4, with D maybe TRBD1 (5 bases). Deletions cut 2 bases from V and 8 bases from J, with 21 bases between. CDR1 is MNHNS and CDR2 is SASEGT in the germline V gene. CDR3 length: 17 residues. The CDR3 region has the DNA TGTGCCAGCAGTGAATACGCTGGGGGGGATTTGCGGGAAAAACTGTTTTTT. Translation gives CASSEYAGGDLREKLFF.

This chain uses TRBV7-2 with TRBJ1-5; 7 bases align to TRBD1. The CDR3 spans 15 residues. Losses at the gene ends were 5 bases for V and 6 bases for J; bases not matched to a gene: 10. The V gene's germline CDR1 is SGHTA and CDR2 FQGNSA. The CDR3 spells CASSGNRQGGQPQHF. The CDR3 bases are TGTGCCAGCAGCGGAAATCGACAGGGAGGTCAGCCCCAGCATTTT. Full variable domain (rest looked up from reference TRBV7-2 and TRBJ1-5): GAGVSQSPSNKVTEKGKDVELRCDPISGHTALYWYRQSLGQGLEFLIYFQGNSAPDKSGLPSDRFSAERTGGSVSTLTIQRTQQEDSAVYLCASSGNRQGGQPQHFGDGTRLSIL.

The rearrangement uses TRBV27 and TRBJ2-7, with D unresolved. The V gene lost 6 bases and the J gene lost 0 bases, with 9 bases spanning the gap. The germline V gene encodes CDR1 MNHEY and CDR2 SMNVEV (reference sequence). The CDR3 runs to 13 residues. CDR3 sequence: CASSPRVSYEQYF. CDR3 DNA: TGTGCCAGCAGCCCCCGGGTCTCCTACGAGCAGTACTTC.

The DNA for the CDR3 is TGTGCCAGCAGTTCGCCGGGACTATCCTACAATGAGCAGTTCTTC. It translates to CASSSPGLSYNEQFF. The V call is TRBV6-5, the J call TRBJ2-1; 7 nucleotides agree with TRBD2. CDR3 length: 15 amino acids. Germline CDR1 is MNHEY and CDR2 is SVGAGI. Germline trimming cut 4 bases from V and 1 base from J; bases unmatched to any gene: 4.